What follows describes a single T cell receptor beta chain. What it binds is not known. Sequencing relied on immunoSEQ assay v3.0, run at survey level. Data came from immunoSEQ multiplex PCR; TCRdb stores just in-frame clones and leaves some out. Here the sample spans roughly 25,000 clones, roughly four fifths being singletons. This record comes from a study of long-term antiretroviral therapy in people with HIV. Study summary: There is a gap of about a decade between the earliest samples and the later 2015 immediate-ART recommendation. Regarding the study as a whole: Dominance of pre-ART expanded clones persisted, fluctuating and often declining after ART. HIV repertoires covered narrower CDR3 length ranges than controls did.

Germline-derived CDR1 and CDR2 are ENHRY and SYGVKD. CDR3 size: 13 residues. V gave up 6 bases and J gave up 4 bases, with 12 bases separating them. At least two post-ART and at least one pre-ART PBMC sample were available for each donor. The chain carries TRBV10-3 and TRBJ2-5, with D possibly TRBD1 on 6 matching bases. The TCR originated in a young man with HIV. Sample: unsorted PBMCs, taken 0.7 years before starting antiretroviral therapy. The CDR3 DNA is TGTGCCATCAGCCAGGGGTTAGGAGAGACCCAGTACTTC. Amino acid sequence: CAISQGLGETQYF.